Presented here are 12 T cell receptor beta chains from one specimen sequenced in a study of blood T cell repertoires in COVID-19. Data came from immunoSEQ multiplex PCR; TCRdb stores just in-frame clones and leaves some out. The sample consists of about 270,000 clones, 80% to 90% of them appearing once. Sequencing was performed on PBMCs or T cells enriched from blood (not recorded which). The source is a young woman who had recovered from COVID-19.

The rearrangement uses TRBV19 and TRBJ1-2; 10 bases align to TRBD1. The trim removed 6 bases at V and 6 bases at J, leaving 16 bases unmatched. Germline V CDR1 and CDR2: LNHDA, SQIVND (reference sequence). CDR3 length: 17 residues. For the CDR3, the DNA is TGTGCCAGTAGCCCCTTCGGGAGGGGACAGGGGTCGGATGGCTACACCTTC. This sequence encodes CASSPFGRGQGSDGYTF.

The V gene is TRBV29-1, the J gene TRBJ2-1; D is unresolved. Germline-derived CDR1 and CDR2 are SQVTM and ANQGSEA. V shed 4 bases and J shed 0 bases, with 7 bases lying between them. This CDR3 is 13 amino acids long. CDR3 loop: CSVVWSSYNEQFF. The CDR3 DNA follows: TGCAGCGTTGTGTGGAGCTCCTACAATGAGCAGTTCTTC.

The table lists this clone with a count of one. The chain has TRBV9 and TRBJ2-5; 14 bases agree with TRBD2. Germline CDR1 reads SGDLS; CDR2 reads YYNGEE. The CDR3 is 16 residues long. Losses at the gene ends were 3 bases for V and 4 bases for J; bases not matched to a gene: 5. The CDR3 DNA follows: TGTGCCAGCAGCGGACTAGCGGGGGGGCCCGGAGAGACCCAGTACTTC. Its protein product is CASSGLAGGPGETQYF.

The chain combines TRBV18 with TRBJ1-1, with TRBD1 identical over 8 bases. Germline values: CDR1 KGHSH, CDR2 LQKENI. With 4 bases clipped from V and 1 base from J, the junction kept 8 bases outside the gene matches. The CDR3 spans 16 residues. CDR3 DNA sequence: TGTGCCAGCTCACTCTGGACAGGGCTCTGGAACACTGAAGCTTTCTTT. Its translation is CASSLWTGLWNTEAFF.

The chain has TRBV4-2 and TRBJ2-7, with 8 positions matching TRBD1. V shed 0 bases and J 5 bases; nucleotides not matched to a gene: 9. From germline, CDR1 is LGHNA and CDR2 YNFKEQ. The CDR3 contains 16 residues. Here the CDR3 DNA reads TGTGCCAGCAGCCAAGATCGGAGGACAGGGTTCAACGAGCAGTACTTC. It specifies CASSQDRRTGFNEQYF.

This chain joins TRBV7-3 and TRBJ2-7; maybe TRBD2 (8 bases). The CDR3 runs to 16 residues. Trimming removed 0 bases at V and 4 bases at J, with 16 bases between. The germline CDR1 and CDR2 sequences are SGHTA and FQGTGA. CDR3 coding DNA: TGTGCCAGCAGCTTAACCCCGGGAGGGGGCGCATACGAGCAGTACTTC. The encoded protein is CASSLTPGGGAYEQYF.

V gene TRBV5-4 combines with J gene TRBJ2-5; TRBD1 aligns across 11 bases. The CDR3 has 19 amino acids. CDR1 and CDR2 from the germline V gene are SGHNT and YYREEE (reference sequence). With V trimmed by 4 bases and J by 5 bases, 19 bases remained unmatched. The CDR3 coding sequence is TGTGCCAGCAGCCCGGCTCCCGGACAGGGGGCGCAGAATGCGGAGACCCAGTACTTC. This translates into CASSPAPGQGAQNAETQYF.

The DNA of the CDR3 is TGCGCCAGCAGCCCCAGAAGGGGGAGCATTGGTGAAGCTTTCTTT. Protein sequence: CASSPRRGSIGEAFF. The rearrangement links TRBV5-1 to TRBJ1-1; D perhaps matches TRBD1 (6 bases). Germline V gives CDR1 SGHRS, CDR2 YFSETQ. V gave up 4 bases and J gave up 7 bases, with 20 bases separating them. The length of the CDR3 is 15 residues.

This chain connects TRBV19 to TRBJ1-5, with D perhaps matching TRBD1 (6 bases). The CDR3 runs 13 residues. Per the germline V gene, CDR1 is LNHDA and CDR2 is SQIVND (reference sequence). The V and J ends lost 10 bases and 5 bases respectively, with 15 bases between them. CDR3 coding DNA: TGTGCCACCGGAGGGGGAGGGCATCAGCCCCAGCATTTT. It codes for CATGGGGHQPQHF.

The chain couples TRBV30 to TRBJ1-6; 9 bases match TRBD1. The CDR3 loop spans 13 amino acids. The germline V gene encodes CDR1 GTSNPN and CDR2 SVGIG (reference sequence). With V trimmed by 5 bases and J by 6 bases, 2 bases remained unmatched. Here the CDR3 reads CAWGQGFNSPLHF. The DNA for the CDR3 is TGTGCCTGGGGACAGGGGTTTAATTCACCCCTCCACTTT.

This rearrangement joins TRBV11-3 to TRBJ1-1; TRBD1 aligns across 8 bases. The V gene end was trimmed by 5 bases and the J gene end by 0 bases; junction bases not matched to a gene: 11. The CDR3 is made up of 17 amino acids. Per the germline V gene, CDR1 is SGHNT and CDR2 is YENEEA. In DNA, the CDR3 is TGTGCCAGCAGCCCTCGGAGGACAGGGAACATGAACACTGAAGCTTTCTTT. Translating gives CASSPRRTGNMNTEAFF.

V and J are TRBV10-3 and TRBJ2-1, with 8 bases aligning to TRBD1. Germline V gives CDR1 ENHRY, CDR2 SYGVKD. The CDR3 spans 15 residues. V lost 0 bases, J lost 10 bases, and 8 bases stayed unmatched. The DNA of the CDR3 is TGTGCCATCAGTGAGTCTCTCGTACAGGGGGGAGAGCAGTTCTTC. This translates into CAISESLVQGGEQFF.